Presented here are 5 T cell receptor beta chains from one specimen sequenced in a study of technical replicates of blood from a few donors. Profiling relied on immunoSEQ multiplex PCR, and the TCRdb table lists in-frame clones only, not all of them. The table lists fewer than 70,000 clones, approximately 86% of them singletons, with roughly 5.2% in the top ten. The specimen sequenced was PBMCs. These receptors were taken from a human donor in good health. Some clones in this sample may be carry-over from other donors' samples.

The V gene is TRBV19, the J gene TRBJ1-5; 9 nucleotides align to TRBD1. J was trimmed by 6 bases and V by 4 bases; bases with no gene match: 7. The CDR3 loop spans 15 amino acids. Germline V gives CDR1 LNHDA, CDR2 SQIVND (reference sequence). The CDR3 DNA sequence: TGTGCCAGTAGTAGGGGACAGGGCTGGGGTCAGCCCCAGCATTTT. Translated, it gives CASSRGQGWGQPQHF.

The chain has TRBV9 and TRBJ2-2; D gene unclear. The CDR3 runs 17 residues. CDR1 and CDR2 from the germline V gene are SGDLS and YYNGEE. Trimming left V 0 bases short and J 4 bases short, with 16 bases between. CDR3 amino acids: CASSVGFASPGTGELFF. CDR3 bases: TGTGCCAGCAGCGTAGGATTTGCTAGTCCGGGCACCGGGGAGCTGTTTTTT. The variable domain in full, with the rest retrieved from reference TRBV9 and TRBJ2-2, is DSGVTQTPKHLITATGQRVTLRCSPRSGDLSVYWYQQSLDQGLQFLIQYYNGEERAKGNILERFSAQQFPDLHSELNLSSLELGDSALYFCASSVGFASPGTGELFFGEGSRLTVL.

V usage is TRBV6-5 and J usage is TRBJ1-6; 7 positions match TRBD1. The CDR3 is made up of 15 amino acids. The J segment lost 7 bases and the V segment lost 2 bases, leaving 5 bases of the junction unmatched. CDR1 is MNHEY, CDR2 SVGAGI, per germline. The CDR3 loop reads CASSYSWDRNSPLHF. The CDR3 DNA reads TGTGCCAGCAGTTACAGTTGGGACAGAAATTCACCCCTCCACTTT.

In regard to this clone: This sample includes further DNA sequences coding for the same CDR3. The CDR3 DNA sequence: TGTGCCAGCAGCTTATCAGGGGGCGATCAGCCCCAGCATTTT. It yields the protein CASSLSGGDQPQHF. The V gene is TRBV7-9, the J gene TRBJ1-5; TRBD1 matches 8 bases. This CDR3 comprises 14 residues. Germline CDR1 is SEHNR and CDR2 is FQNEAQ (reference sequence). Trimming removed 2 bases from V and 5 bases from J; junction bases left unmatched: 2. Looking up the rest from reference TRBV7-9 and TRBJ1-5 gives the full variable domain: DTGVSQNPRHKITKRGQNVTFRCDPISEHNRLYWYRQTLGQGPEFLTYFQNEAQLEKSRLLSDRFSAERPKGSFSTLEIQRTEQGDSAMYLCASSLSGGDQPQHFGDGTRLSIL.

The gene calls are TRBV6-6 and TRBJ1-1, with unresolved D. The CDR3 consists of 11 residues. Trimming pared 6 bases from V and 5 bases from J, leaving 7 bases between. CDR1 MNHNY and CDR2 SVGAGI come from the germline V gene (reference sequence). The CDR3 region has the DNA TGTGCCAGCAGGTTCAATACTGAAGCTTTCTTT. Translation gives CASRFNTEAFF.